This is a list of T cell receptor beta chains from one sample in a study of cytomegalovirus exposure and HLA in healthy donors. The data were produced by immunoSEQ multiplex PCR, yet TCRdb's version contains in-frame clones alone and is incomplete. Among some 190,000 clones listed, 60% to 80% were seen once. Sequencing used PBMCs. The receptors come from a young woman in good health and CMV-seropositive. CDR3s include the opening cysteine and the closing phenylalanine or tryptophan. D genes are given only for firm matches. Clone size is stated in some rows and not others, as once, few, many or a class when expanded.

d_call	j_call	v_call	clone_size	cdr3_nt	cdr3_aa
-	TRBJ2-5	TRBV5-1	-	TGCGCCAGCCGCCATCCGGCAGGGGCCCAAGAGACCCAGTACTTC	CASRHPAGAQETQYF
TRBD1	TRBJ1-2	TRBV28	once	TGTGCCAGCAAGGGACAGCCCTATGGCTACACCTTC	CASKGQPYGYTF
-	TRBJ2-2	TRBV19	few	TGTGCCAGTAGTTTGCCGGGAGCTACGGCGGGGGAGCTGTTTTTT	CASSLPGATAGELFF
TRBD1	TRBJ1-2	TRBV5-5	-	TGTGCCAGCAGCTTGGATCCGGGGGACAGGGCCAACTATGGCTACACCTTC	CASSLDPGDRANYGYTF
TRBD2	TRBJ2-1	TRBV6-6	-	TGTGCCAGCAGTTACCAAAGACGGGAGGGATTATGGCAGTTCTTC	CASSYQRREGLWQFF
TRBD1	TRBJ1-2	TRBV6-4	few	TGTGCCAGCAGGGGGACAGGGGGCGATTCCTTCTATGGCTACACCTTC	CASRGTGGDSFYGYTF
-	TRBJ1-6	TRBV2	-	TGTGCCAGCAGTCTTAATTCACCCCTCCACTTT	CASSLNSPLHF
TRBD1	TRBJ1-2	TRBV28	-	TGTGCCAGCAGTTTGGCGGGACAGGGCGTCGAGTATGGCTACACCTTC	CASSLAGQGVEYGYTF
TRBD1	TRBJ2-7	TRBV19	-	TGTGCCAGTACCACAGGGGGGCTTTTGGCCGAGCAGTACTTC	CASTTGGLLAEQYF
-	TRBJ2-6	TRBV7-9	few	TGTTCCAGCAGCTTAGAAGGTGCGGGTGGGGCCAACGTCCTGACTTTC	CSSSLEGAGGANVLTF
-	TRBJ1-1	TRBV29-1	-	TGCAGCGTCTTTGGCGGGAACACTGAAGCTTTCTTT	CSVFGGNTEAFF
-	TRBJ1-2	TRBV6-1	-	TGTGCCGGAGAGAGGACATCTAACTATGGCTACACCTTC	CAGERTSNYGYTF
-	TRBJ2-5	TRBV21-1	-	TGTGCCAGCAGCGAAAGGGAAGAGGGGGAAGAGACCCAGTACTTC	CASSEREEGEETQYF
TRBD2	TRBJ2-5	TRBV5-1	-	TGCGCCAGCAGCTTAATACTAGCGGGAGAGTCCTGGTACCAAGAGACCCAGTACTTC	CASSLILAGESWYQETQYF